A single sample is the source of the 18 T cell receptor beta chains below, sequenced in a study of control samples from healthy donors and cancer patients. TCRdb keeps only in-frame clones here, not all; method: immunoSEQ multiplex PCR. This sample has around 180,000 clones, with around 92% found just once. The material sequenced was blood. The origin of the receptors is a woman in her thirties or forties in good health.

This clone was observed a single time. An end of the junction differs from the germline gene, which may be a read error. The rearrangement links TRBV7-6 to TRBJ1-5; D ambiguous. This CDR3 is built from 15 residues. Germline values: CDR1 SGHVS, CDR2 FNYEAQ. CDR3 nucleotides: TGTGCCAGCAGCCCGGCAGGACTTAGCAATCAGCCCCGGCATTTT. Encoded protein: CASSPAGLSNQPRHF.

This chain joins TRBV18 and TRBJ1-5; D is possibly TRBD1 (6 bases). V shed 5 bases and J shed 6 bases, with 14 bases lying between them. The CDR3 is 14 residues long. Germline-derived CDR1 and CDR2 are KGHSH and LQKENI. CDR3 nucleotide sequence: TGTGCCAGCTCATTACAGGGATCCCCTCAGCCCCAGCATTTT. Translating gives CASSLQGSPQPQHF.

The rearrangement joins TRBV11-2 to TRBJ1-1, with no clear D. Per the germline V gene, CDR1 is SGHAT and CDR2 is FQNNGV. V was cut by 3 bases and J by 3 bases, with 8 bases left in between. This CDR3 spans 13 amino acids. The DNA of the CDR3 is TGTGCCAGCAGCTTTGGTGTGGACACTGAAGCTTTCTTT. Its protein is CASSFGVDTEAFF.

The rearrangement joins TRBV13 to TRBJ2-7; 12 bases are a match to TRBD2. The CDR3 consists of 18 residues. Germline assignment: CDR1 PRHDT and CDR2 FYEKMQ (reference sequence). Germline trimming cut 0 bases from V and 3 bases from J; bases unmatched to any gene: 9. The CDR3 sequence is CASSLGLLAGGRGYEQYF. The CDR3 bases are TGTGCCAGCAGCTTAGGCCTCCTAGCGGGGGGGCGGGGCTACGAGCAGTACTTC.

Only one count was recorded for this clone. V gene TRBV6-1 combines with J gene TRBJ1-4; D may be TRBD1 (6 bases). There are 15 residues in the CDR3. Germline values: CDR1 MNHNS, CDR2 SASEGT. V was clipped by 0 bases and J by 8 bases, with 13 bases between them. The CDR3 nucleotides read TGTGCCAGCAGTGAAGCCCAAGGGGGGCGAGAAAAACTGTTTTTT. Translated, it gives CASSEAQGGREKLFF.

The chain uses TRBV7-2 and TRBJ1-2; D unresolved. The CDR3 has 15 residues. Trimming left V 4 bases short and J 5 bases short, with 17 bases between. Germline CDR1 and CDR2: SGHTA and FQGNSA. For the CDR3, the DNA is TGTGCCAGCAGCTCCACCCCAAATTTGGGATATGGCTACACCTTC. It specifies CASSSTPNLGYGYTF. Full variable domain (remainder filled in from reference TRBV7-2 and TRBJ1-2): GAGVSQSPSNKVTEKGKDVELRCDPISGHTALYWYRQSLGQGLEFLIYFQGNSAPDKSGLPSDRFSAERTGGSVSTLTIQRTQQEDSAVYLCASSSTPNLGYGYTFGSGTRLTVV.

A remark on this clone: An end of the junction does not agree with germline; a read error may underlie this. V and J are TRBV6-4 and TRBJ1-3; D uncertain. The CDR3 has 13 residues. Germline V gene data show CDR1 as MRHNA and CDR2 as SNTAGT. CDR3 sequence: CASSEGPGNTIYF. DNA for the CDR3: TGTGCCAGCAGTGAGGGCCCTGGTAACACCATATATTTT.

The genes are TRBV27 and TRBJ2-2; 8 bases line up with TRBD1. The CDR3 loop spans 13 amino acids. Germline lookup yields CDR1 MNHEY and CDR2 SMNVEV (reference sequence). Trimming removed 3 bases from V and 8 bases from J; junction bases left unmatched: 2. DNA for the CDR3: TGTGCCAGCAGTTTTCAGGGGGCTGGGGAGCTGTTTTTT. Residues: CASSFQGAGELFF.

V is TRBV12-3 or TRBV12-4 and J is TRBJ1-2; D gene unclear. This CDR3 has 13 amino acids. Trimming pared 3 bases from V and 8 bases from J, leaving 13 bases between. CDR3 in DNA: TGTGCCAGCAGTTTTTTTGGGTCGAGAGGCTACACCTTC. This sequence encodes CASSFFGSRGYTF.

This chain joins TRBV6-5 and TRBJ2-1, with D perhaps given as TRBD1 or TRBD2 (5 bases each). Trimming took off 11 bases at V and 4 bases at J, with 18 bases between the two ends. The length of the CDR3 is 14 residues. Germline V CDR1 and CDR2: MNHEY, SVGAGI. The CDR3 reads CAAGRDGSYNEQFF. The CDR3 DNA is TGTGCCGCTGGCCGGGACGGAAGTTACAATGAGCAGTTCTTC.

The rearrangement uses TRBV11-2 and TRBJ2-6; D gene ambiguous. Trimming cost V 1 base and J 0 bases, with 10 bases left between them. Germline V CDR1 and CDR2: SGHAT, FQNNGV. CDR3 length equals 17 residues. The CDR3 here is CASSLGASGSGANVLTF. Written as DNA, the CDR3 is TGTGCCAGCAGCTTAGGGGCTTCGGGCTCTGGGGCCAACGTCCTGACTTTC. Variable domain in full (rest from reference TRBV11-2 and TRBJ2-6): EAGVAQSPRYKIIEKRQSVAFWCNPISGHATLYWYQQILGQGPKLLIQFQNNGVVDDSQLPKDRFSAERLKGVDSTLKIQPAKLEDSAVYLCASSLGASGSGANVLTFGAGSRLTVL.

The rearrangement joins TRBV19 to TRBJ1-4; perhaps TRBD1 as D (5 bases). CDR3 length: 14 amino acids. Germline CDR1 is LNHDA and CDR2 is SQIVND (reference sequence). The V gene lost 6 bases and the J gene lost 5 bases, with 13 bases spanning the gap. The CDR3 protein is CASSPRGKNEKLFF. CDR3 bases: TGTGCCAGTAGCCCCCGGGGGAAGAATGAAAAACTGTTTTTT.

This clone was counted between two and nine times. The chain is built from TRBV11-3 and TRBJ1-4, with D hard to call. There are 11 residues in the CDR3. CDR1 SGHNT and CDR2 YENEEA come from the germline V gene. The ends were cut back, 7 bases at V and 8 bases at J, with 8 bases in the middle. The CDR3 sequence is CASNIDEKLFF. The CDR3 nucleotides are TGTGCCAGCAATATAGACGAAAAACTGTTTTTT.

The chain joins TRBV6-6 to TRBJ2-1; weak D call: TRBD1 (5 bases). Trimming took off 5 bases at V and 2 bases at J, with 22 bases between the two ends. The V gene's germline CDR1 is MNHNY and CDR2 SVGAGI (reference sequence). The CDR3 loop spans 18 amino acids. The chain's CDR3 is CASSPVGSRVIAYNEQFF. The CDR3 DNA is TGTGCCAGCAGTCCTGTTGGTTCCAGGGTTATTGCCTACAATGAGCAGTTCTTC.

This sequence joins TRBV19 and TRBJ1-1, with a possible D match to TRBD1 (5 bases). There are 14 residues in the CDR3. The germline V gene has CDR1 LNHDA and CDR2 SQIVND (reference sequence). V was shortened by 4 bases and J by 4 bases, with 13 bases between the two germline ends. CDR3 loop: CASSKGRVATEAFF. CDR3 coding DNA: TGTGCCAGTAGTAAGGGCAGGGTGGCCACTGAAGCTTTCTTT.

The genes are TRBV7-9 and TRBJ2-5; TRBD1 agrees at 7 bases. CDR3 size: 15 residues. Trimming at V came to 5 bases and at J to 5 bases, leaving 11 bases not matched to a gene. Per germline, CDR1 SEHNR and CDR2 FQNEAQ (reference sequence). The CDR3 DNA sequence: TGTGCCAGCAGCGCGCAGACAGGGATCGGGGAGACCCAGTACTTC. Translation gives CASSAQTGIGETQYF.

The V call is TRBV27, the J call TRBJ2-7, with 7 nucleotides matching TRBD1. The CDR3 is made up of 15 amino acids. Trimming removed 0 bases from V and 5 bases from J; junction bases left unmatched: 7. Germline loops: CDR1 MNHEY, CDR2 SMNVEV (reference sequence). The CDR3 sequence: CASSLSTGPTDEQYF. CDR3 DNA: TGTGCCAGCAGTTTATCGACAGGGCCCACCGACGAGCAGTACTTC.

The CDR3 sequence: CASSSGTSGYTGELFF. CDR3 DNA: TGTGCCAGCAGCTCTGGGACTAGCGGGTACACCGGGGAGCTGTTTTTT. This sequence joins TRBV7-9 and TRBJ2-2, with TRBD2 identical over 12 bases. J gave up 3 bases and V 4 bases, and 3 bases lay outside the gene matches. Germline V lookup: CDR1 SEHNR, CDR2 FQNEAQ (reference sequence). The CDR3 is made up of 16 amino acids.